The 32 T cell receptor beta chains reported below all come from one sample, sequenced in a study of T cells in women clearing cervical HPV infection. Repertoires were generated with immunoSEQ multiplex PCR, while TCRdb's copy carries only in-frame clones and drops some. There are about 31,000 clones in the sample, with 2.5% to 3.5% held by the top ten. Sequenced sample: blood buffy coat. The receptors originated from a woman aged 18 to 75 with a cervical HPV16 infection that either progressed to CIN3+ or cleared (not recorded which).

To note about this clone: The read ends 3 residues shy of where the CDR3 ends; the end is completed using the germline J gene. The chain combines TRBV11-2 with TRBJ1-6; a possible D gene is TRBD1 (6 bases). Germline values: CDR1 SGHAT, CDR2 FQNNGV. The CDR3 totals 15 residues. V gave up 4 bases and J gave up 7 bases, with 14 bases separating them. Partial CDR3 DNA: TGTGCCAGCAGCTCAACAACAGGGACCAATTCACCC. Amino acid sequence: CASSSTTGTNSP. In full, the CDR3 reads CASSSTTGTNSPLHF.

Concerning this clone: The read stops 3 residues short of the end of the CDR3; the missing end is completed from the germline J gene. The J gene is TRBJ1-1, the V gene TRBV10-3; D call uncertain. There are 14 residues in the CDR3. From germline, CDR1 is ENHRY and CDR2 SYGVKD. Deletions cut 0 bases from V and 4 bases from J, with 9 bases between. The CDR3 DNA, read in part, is TGTGCCATCAGTGAGTCTGCGGGTGTCACTGAA. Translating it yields CAISESAGVTE. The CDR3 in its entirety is CAISESAGVTEAFF.

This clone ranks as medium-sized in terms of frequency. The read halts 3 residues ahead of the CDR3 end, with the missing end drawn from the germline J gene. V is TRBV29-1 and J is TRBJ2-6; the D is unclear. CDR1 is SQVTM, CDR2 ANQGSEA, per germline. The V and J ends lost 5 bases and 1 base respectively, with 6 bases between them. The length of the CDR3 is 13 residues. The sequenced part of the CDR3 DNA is TGCAGCGTTCTTTCTTCTGGGGCCAACGTC. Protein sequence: CSVLSSGANV. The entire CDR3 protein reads CSVLSSGANVLTF.

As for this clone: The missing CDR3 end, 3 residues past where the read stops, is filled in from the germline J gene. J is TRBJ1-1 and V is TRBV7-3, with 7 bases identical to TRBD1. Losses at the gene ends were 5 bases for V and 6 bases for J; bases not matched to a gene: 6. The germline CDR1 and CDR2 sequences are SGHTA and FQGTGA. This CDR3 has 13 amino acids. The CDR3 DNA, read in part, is TGTGCCAGCAGCCTCCGACAGGGATCTGAA. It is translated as CASSLRQGSE. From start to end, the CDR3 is CASSLRQGSEAFF.

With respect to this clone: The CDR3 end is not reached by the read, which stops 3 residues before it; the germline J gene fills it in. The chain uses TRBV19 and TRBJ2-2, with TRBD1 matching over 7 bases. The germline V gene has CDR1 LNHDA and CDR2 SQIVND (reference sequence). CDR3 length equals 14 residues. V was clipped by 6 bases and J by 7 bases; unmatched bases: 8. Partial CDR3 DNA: TGTGCCAGTAGCCACAGGGGCGAGGGCGGGGAG. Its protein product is CASSHRGEGGE. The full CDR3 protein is CASSHRGEGGELFF.

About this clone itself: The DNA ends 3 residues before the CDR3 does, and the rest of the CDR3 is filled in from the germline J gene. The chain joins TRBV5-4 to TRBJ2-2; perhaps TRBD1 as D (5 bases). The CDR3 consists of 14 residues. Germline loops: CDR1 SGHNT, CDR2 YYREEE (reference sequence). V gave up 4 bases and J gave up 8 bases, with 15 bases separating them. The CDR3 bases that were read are TGTGCCAGCAGCCCTCCCCAGGGTGGAGGGGAG. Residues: CASSPPQGGGE. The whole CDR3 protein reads CASSPPQGGGELFF.

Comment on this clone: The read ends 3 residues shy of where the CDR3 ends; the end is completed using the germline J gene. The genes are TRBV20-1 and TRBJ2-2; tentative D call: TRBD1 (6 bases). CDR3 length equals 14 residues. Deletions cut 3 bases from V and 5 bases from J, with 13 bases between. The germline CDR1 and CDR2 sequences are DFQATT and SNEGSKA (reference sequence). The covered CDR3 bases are TGCAGTGCTAGGGGTGGGGGCGGAACCGGGGAG. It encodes CSARGGGGTGE. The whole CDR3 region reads CSARGGGGTGELFF.

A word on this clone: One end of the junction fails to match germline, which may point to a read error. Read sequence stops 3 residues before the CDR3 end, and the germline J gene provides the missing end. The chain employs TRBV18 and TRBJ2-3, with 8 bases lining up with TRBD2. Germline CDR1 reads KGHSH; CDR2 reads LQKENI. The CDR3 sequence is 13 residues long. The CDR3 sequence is CASSPGLAETQYF. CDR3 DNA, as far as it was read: TGTGCCAGCTCACCCGGACTAGCAGAGACG. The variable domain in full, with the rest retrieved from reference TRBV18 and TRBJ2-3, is NAGVMQNPRHLVRRRGQEARLRCSPMKGHSHVYWYRQLPEEGLKFMVYLQKENIIDESGMPKERFSAEFPKEGPSILRIQQVVRGDSAAYFCASSPGLAETQYFGPGTRLTVL.

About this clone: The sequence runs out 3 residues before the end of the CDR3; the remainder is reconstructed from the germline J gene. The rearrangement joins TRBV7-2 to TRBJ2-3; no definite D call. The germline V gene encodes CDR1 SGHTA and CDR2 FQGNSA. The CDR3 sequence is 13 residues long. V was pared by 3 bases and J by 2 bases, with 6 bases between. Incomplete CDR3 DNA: TGTGCCAGCAGCTTTTTTAACACAGATACG. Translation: CASSFFNTDT. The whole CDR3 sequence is CASSFFNTDTQYF.

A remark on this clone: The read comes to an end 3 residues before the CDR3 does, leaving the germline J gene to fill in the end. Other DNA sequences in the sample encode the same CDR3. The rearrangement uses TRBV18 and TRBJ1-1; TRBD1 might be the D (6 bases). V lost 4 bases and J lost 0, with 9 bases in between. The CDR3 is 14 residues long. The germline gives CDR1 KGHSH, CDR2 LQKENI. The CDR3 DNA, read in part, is TGTGCCAGCTCACGGGACAAAATGAACACTGAA. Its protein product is CASSRDKMNTE. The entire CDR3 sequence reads CASSRDKMNTEAFF. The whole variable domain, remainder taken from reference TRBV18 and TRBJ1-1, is NAGVMQNPRHLVRRRGQEARLRCSPMKGHSHVYWYRQLPEEGLKFMVYLQKENIIDESGMPKERFSAEFPKEGPSILRIQQVVRGDSAAYFCASSRDKMNTEAFFGQGTRLTVV.

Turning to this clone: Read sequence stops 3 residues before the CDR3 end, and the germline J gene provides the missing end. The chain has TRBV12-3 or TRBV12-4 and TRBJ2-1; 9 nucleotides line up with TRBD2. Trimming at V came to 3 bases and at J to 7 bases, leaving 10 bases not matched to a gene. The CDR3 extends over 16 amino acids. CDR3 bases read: TGTGCCAGCAGTTTTCTCGGGACTAGCCGTACGAATGAG. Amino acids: CASSFLGTSRTNE. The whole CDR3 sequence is CASSFLGTSRTNEQFF.

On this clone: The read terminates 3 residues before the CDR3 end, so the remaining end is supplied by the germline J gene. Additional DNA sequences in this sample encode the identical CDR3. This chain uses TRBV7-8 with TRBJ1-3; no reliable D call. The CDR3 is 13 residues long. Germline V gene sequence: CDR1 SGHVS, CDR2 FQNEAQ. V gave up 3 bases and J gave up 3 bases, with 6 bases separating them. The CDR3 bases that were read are TGTGCCAGCAGCTTGCGGGGTGGAAACACC. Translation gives CASSLRGGNT. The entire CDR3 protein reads CASSLRGGNTIYF.

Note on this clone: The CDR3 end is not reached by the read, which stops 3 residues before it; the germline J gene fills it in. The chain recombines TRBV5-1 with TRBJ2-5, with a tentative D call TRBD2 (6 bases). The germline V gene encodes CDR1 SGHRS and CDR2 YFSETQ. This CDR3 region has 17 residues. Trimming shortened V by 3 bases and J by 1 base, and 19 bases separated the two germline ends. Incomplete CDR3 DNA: TGCGCCAGCAGCTGGGGGGACGGTAGGGGTTTCCAAGAGACC. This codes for CASSWGDGRGFQET. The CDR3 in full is CASSWGDGRGFQETQYF.

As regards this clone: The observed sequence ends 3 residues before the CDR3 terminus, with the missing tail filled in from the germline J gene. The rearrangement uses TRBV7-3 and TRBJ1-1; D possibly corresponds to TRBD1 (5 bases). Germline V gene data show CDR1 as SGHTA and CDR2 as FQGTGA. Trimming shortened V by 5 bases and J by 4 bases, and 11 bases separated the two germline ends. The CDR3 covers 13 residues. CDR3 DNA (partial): TGTGCCAGCAGCCCGCAGGGAGGCACTGAA. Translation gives CASSPQGGTE. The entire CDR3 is CASSPQGGTEAFF.

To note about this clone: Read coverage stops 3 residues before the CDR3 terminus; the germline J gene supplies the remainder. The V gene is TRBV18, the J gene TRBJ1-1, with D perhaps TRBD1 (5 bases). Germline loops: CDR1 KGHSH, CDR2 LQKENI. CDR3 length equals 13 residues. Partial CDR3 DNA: TGTGCCAGCTCACCGAGGGGATTGGAGACA. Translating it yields CASSPRGLET. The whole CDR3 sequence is CASSPRGLETAFF.

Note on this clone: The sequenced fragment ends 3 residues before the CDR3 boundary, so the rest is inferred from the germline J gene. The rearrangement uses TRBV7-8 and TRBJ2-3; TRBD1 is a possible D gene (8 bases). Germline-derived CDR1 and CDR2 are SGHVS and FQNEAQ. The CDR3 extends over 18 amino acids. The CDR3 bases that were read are TGTGCCAGCAGCTTAGCGTTAACAGGGGGGGATAGCAATCAGCCG. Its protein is CASSLALTGGDSNQP. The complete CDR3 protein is CASSLALTGGDSNQPQYF.

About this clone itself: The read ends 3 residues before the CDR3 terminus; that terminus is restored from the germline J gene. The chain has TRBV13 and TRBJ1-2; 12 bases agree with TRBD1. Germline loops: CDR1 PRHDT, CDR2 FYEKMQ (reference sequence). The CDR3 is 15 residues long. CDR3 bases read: TGTGCCAGCAGCTTATGGGGACAGGGGGCTCAAGGC. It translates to CASSLWGQGAQG. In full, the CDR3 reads CASSLWGQGAQGYTF.

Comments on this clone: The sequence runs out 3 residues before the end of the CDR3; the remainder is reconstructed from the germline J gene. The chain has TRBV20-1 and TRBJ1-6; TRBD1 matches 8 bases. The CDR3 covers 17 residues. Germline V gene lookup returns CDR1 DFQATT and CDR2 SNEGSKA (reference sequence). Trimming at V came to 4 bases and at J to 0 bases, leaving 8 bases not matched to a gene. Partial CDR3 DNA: TGCAGTGCTACCAAGCGACAGGGGTCCTCCTATAATTCACCC. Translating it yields CSATKRQGSSYNSP. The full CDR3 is CSATKRQGSSYNSPLHF.

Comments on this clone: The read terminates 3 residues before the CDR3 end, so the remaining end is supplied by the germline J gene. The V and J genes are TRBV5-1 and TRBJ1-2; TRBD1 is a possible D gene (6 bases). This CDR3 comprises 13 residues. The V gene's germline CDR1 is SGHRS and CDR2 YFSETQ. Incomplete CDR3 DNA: TGCGCCAGCAGCTTGCCCCAGGGGAAGGGC. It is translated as CASSLPQGKG. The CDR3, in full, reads CASSLPQGKGYTF.

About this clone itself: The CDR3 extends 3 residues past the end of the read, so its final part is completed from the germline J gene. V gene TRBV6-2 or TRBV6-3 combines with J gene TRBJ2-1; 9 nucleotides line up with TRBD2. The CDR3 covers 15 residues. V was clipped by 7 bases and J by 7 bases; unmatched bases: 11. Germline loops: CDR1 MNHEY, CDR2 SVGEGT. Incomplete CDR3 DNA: TGTGCCAGCACCCGTGCGGCGGGGGGGTCGAATGAG. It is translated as CASTRAAGGSNE. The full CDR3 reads CASTRAAGGSNEQFF.

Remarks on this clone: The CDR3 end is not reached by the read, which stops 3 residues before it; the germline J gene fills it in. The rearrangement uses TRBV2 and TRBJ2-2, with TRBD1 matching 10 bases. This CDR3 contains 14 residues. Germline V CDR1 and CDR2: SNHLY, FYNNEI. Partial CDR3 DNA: TGTGCCAGCAGCTGGGACAGGGGAAATTCACCG. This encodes CASSWDRGNSP. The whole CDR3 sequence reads CASSWDRGNSPLFF.

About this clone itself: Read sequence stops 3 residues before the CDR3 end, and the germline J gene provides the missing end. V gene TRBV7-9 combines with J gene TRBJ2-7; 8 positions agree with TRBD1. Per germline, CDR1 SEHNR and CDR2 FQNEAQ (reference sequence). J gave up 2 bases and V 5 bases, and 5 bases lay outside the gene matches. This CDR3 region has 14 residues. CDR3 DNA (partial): TGTGCCAGCAGCGTAGACAGGGGCGCCTACGAG. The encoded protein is CASSVDRGAYE. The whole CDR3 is CASSVDRGAYEQYF.

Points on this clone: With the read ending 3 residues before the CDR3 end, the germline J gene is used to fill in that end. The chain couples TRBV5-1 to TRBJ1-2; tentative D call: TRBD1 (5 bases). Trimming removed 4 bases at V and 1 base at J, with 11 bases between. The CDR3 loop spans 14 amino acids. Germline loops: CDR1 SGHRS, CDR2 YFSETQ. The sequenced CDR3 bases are TGCGCCAGCAGCCCGCGGGGCAGTAACTATGGC. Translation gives CASSPRGSNYG. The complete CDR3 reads CASSPRGSNYGYTF.

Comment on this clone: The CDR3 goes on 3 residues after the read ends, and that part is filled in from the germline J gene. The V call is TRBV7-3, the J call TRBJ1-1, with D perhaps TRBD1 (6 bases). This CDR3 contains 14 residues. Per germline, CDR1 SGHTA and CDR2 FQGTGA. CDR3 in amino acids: CASSLTGGPGEAFF. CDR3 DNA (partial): TGTGCCAGCAGCTTAACGGGGGGGCCGGGGGAA.

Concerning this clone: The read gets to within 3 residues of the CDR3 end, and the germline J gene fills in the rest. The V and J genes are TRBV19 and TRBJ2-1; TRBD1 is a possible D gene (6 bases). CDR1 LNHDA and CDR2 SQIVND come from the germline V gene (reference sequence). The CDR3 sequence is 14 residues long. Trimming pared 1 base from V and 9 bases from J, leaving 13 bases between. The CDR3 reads CASSIAGPRGEQFF. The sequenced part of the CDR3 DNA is TGTGCCAGTAGTATAGCAGGCCCCAGGGGTGAG.

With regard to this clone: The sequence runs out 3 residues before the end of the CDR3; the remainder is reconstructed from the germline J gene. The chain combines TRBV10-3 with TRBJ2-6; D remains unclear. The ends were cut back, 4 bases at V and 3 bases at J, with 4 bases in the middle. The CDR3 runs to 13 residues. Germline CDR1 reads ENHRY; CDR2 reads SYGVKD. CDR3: CAISGGGANVLTF. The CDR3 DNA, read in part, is TGTGCCATCAGTGGAGGTGGGGCCAACGTC.

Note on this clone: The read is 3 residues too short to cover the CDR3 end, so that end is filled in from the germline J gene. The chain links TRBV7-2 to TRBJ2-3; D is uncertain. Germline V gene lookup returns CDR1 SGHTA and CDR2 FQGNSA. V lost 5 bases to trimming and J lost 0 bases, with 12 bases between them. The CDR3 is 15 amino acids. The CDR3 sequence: CASSQSITSTDTQYF. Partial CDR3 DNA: TGTGCCAGCAGCCAATCAATTACTAGCACAGATACG.

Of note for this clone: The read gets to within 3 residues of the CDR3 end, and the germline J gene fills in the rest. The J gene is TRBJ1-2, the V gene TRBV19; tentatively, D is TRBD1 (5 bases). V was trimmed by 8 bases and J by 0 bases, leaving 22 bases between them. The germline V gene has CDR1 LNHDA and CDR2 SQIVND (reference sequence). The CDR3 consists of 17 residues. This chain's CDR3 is CASRPGTFLPSNYGYTF. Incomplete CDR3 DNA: TGTGCCAGTCGCCCGGGGACTTTTCTCCCCTCTAACTATGGC. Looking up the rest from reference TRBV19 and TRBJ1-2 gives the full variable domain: DGGITQSPKYLFRKEGQNVTLSCEQNLNHDAMYWYRQDPGQGLRLIYYSQIVNDFQKGDIAEGYSVSREKKESFPLTVTSAQKNPTAFYLCASRPGTFLPSNYGYTFGSGTRLTVV.

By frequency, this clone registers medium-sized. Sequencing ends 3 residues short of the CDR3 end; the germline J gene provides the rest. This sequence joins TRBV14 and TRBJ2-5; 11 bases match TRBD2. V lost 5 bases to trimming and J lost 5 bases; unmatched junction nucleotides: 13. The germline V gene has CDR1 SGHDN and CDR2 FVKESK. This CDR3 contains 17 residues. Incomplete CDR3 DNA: TGTGCCAGCAGCTCAATAAGGGAACTAGCGGGGGAGGAGACC. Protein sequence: CASSSIRELAGEET. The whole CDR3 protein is CASSSIRELAGEETQYF.

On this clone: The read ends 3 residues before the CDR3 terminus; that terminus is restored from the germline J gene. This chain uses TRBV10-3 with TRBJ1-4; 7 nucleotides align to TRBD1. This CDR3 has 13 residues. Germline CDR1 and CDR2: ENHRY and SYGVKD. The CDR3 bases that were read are TGTGCCATCAGTGGGGGACAGAATTCACCA. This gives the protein CAISGGQNSP. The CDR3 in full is CAISGGQNSPLFF.

The CDR3 DNA, read in part, is TGCAGTGCAAATGACAGGGGGGGGCTCGAA. Protein product: CSANDRGGLE. The CDR3 reads in full as CSANDRGGLEAFF. The V and J genes are TRBV20-1 and TRBJ1-1, with 9 bases matching TRBD1. The read halts 3 residues ahead of the CDR3 end, with the missing end drawn from the germline J gene. CDR1 DFQATT and CDR2 SNEGSKA come from the germline V gene (reference sequence). The CDR3 runs to 13 residues.

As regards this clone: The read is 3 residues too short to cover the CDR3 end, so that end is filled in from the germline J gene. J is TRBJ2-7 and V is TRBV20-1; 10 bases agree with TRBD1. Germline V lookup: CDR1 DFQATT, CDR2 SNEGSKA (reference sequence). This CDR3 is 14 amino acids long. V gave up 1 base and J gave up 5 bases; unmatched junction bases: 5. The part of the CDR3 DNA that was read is TGCAGTGCTAGAGGCGGGACAGGGGTTCACGAG. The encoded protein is CSARGGTGVHE. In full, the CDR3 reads CSARGGTGVHEQYF.